Here is one T cell receptor (beta chain) with its context. This receptor's antigen is unknown. Base quality data are lacking; no much larger clone is found one base away. This specimen comes from a study of blood T cell repertoires in COVID-19 (dated by TCRdb to 2019 to 2021). Study-level background: The collaborator samples originated in the United States, Italy and Spain and spanned the acute and convalescent phases of COVID-19. The material from the prospective study consisted of cDNA or gDNA derived from T cells, B-cell-depleted T cells, or PBMCs. Subjects who had been exposed to COVID-19, were actively infected with it, or had recovered from it provided the deeply sampled blood TCRbeta repertoires that made up the dataset. The repertoires were released in a freely available public database intended as a resource for research on the immune response to SARS-CoV-2. The samples were drawn from two sources: the first 160 participants of the ongoing ImmuneRACE study, and over 1,000 subjects contributed by 6 global collaborators. A de-identified subject ID, COVID-19 status, age in years and sex were almost always included in the sample metadata. Where available, HLA class I and class II types were taken from metadata supplied by the sample provider and were not determined by assay-based typing. What the authors observed across the whole study: The quantity of clinical and demographic metadata differed by source and by participant and was supplied without curation.

The immunoSEQ Assay, a bias-controlled multiplex PCR, was used to amplify TCRbeta CDR3 regions from genomic DNA. In the authors' own workflow: The number of nucleated cells in each sample was estimated from the amplification of reference gene primers within the assay. To quantify the absolute abundance of each unique TCRbeta CDR3 rearrangement, sequence reads were collapsed and filtered. For each sample, productive Simpson clonality was calculated by taking the square root of Simpson's diversity index across productive rearrangements. TCRdb's version of the immuneACCESS table is confined to in-frame rearrangements and falls short of the full clone set. An unresolved V gene accounts for under half of the shortfall where checked; the remainder is of unknown origin. D and trimming come from the DNA, and the V and J calls and clone size come from that table. The sample contains about 140,000 clones, about 80% of them found a single time. Less than 9.5% of the sample is taken by the ten largest.

Each collaborating institution followed its own protocols to collect whole blood in K2EDTA tubes. For TCRbeta analysis, collaborators shipped samples in one of three forms: frozen whole blood, isolated PBMCs, or DNA extracted from either of those sample types. The sequence was obtained from a human donor in a cohort sampled during active COVID-19. The specimen was peripheral blood.

The CDR3 region has the sequence CATSDARRGSNQPQHF. The DNA is as follows: TGTGCCACCAGTGACGCCCGCAGGGGTAGCAATCAGCCCCAGCATTTT. This receptor chain uses TRBV24-1 and TRBJ1-5; TRBD1 might be the D gene, on 6 matching bases. At the junction V is shortened by 4 bases and J by 0 bases, with 12 bases in between. The germline V gene provides CDR1 KGHDR and CDR2 SFDVKD. From cysteine to phenylalanine, the CDR3 is 16 amino acids long. Only the CDR3 portion is preserved as DNA: 48 bases, with reading frame beginning at the first base.